This entry is about one T cell receptor (beta chain). Libraries were prepared by immunoSEQ multiplex PCR; TCRdb keeps only in-frame clonotypes and omits some of them. Among over 30,000 clones listed, 84% were seen once. Regarding treatment: randomized to nivolumab then ipilimumab (arm A) or the reverse (arm B). From thawed PBMCs, live CD3+CD8+ cells negative for CD19 and CD56 were sorted. The data were taken from a study of sequential checkpoint blockade in melanoma. About the study: Patients were randomized 1:1 to nivolumab-then-ipilimumab or ipilimumab-then-nivolumab first-line.

V dropped 2 bases and J dropped 3; count of bases not matched to a gene: 5. Germline lookup yields CDR1 SGHTA and CDR2 FQGNSA. This CDR3 comprises 16 residues. This TCR came from a human donor with melanoma. V gene TRBV7-2 combines with J gene TRBJ2-3; 10 nucleotides match TRBD1. The sequences come from CD8+ T cells sorted from blood (inferred from file names), collected from a patient given nivolumab and ipilimumab in sequence. The CDR3 DNA reads as TGTGCCAGCAGCTTACCGCCGGGACAGGGGACAGATACGCAGTATTTT. Residues: CASSLPPGQGTDTQYF.